Listed below are T cell receptor beta chains from one sample, sequenced in a study of breast tumors, draining lymph nodes, adjacent tissues. TCRdb reanalysed the multiplex PCR reads using MiXCR and keeps one entry per CDR3 protein. The table shows 12,000 or so distinct CDR3 sequences, with approximately 55% occurring only once. The material sequenced was breast tumor tissue. These receptors were collected from a female donor with breast cancer. Some clones in this sample may be carry-over from other donors' samples. Each CDR3 is given with its conserved first and last residue. Each record gives: clone size, J gene, D gene, V gene, CDR3 protein, CDR3 DNA. The D gene is left open where the match is weak. Clone size is shown for a subset of rows, as once, few, many or a class of expanded clone.

size: -
J: TRBJ2-1
D: -
V: TRBV12-3/TRBV12-4
CDR3: CASSSARRTNEQFF
DNA: TGTGCCAGCAGTTCGGCAAGGAGGACTAATGAGCAGTTCTTC

size: medium-sized
J: TRBJ1-4
D: -
V: TRBV7-9
CDR3: CASSLGRDYEKLFF
DNA: TGTGCCAGCAGCTTAGGCAGGGACTACGAAAAACTGTTTTTT

size: -
J: TRBJ2-2
D: -
V: TRBV30
CDR3: CAWMGGLGTGELFF
DNA: TGTGCCTGGATGGGTGGGTTGGGCACCGGGGAGCTGTTTTTT

size: -
J: TRBJ2-6
D: -
V: TRBV6-1
CDR3: CASSFGVSGANVLTF
DNA: TGTGCCAGCAGTTTCGGGGTATCTGGGGCCAACGTCCTGACTTTC

size: -
J: TRBJ2-1
D: TRBD2
V: TRBV12-3/TRBV12-4
CDR3: CASSFLAGGNNEQFF
DNA: TGTGCCAGCAGTTTCCTAGCGGGAGGGAACAATGAGCAGTTCTTC

size: -
J: TRBJ2-7
D: TRBD2
V: TRBV19
CDR3: CASSILAGPYEQYF
DNA: TGTGCCAGTAGTATACTAGCGGGGCCCTACGAGCAGTACTTC

size: few
J: TRBJ2-7
D: TRBD1
V: TRBV11-2
CDR3: CASSRDRDSYEQYF
DNA: TGTGCCAGCAGCCGTGACAGGGACTCCTACGAGCAGTACTTC

size: once
J: TRBJ2-2
D: -
V: TRBV7-8
CDR3: CASSPQPTGELFF
DNA: TGTGCCAGCAGCCCCCAGCCCACCGGGGAGCTGTTTTTT

size: -
J: TRBJ1-2
D: -
V: TRBV9
CDR3: CASTVAGVGYTF
DNA: TGTGCCAGCACAGTAGCGGGGGTAGGCTACACCTTC

size: -
J: TRBJ1-2
D: -
V: TRBV9
CDR3: CASSEGDDGYTF
DNA: TGTGCCAGCAGCGAAGGGGACGATGGCTACACCTTC

size: -
J: TRBJ2-3
D: TRBD2
V: TRBV11-3
CDR3: CASSLEGLAGTDTQYF
DNA: TGTGCCAGCAGCTTAGAGGGACTAGCGGGCACAGATACGCAGTATTTT

size: many
J: TRBJ2-3
D: TRBD1
V: TRBV20-1
CDR3: CSARDLGKGALSTDTQYF
DNA: TGCAGTGCTAGAGATCTGGGGAAGGGGGCCCTTTCGACAGATACGCAGTATTTT

size: few
J: TRBJ2-3
D: TRBD2
V: TRBV7-9
CDR3: CASSLTTSGGSLSTDTQYF
DNA: TGTGCCAGCAGCCTTACGACTAGCGGGGGCTCTCTTTCCACAGATACGCAGTATTTT

size: few
J: TRBJ2-1
D: -
V: TRBV3-1
CDR3: CASSQERNGYYNEQFF
DNA: TGTGCCAGCAGCCAAGAGCGAAACGGATACTACAATGAGCAGTTCTTC

size: large
J: TRBJ2-7
D: TRBD1
V: TRBV24-1
CDR3: CATSDTGTGGIYEQYF
DNA: TGTGCCACCAGTGATACCGGGACAGGGGGTATTTACGAGCAGTACTTC

size: -
J: TRBJ2-2
D: -
V: TRBV20-1
CDR3: CSAPGRERTGELFF
DNA: TGCAGTGCTCCTGGGCGGGAACGGACCGGGGAGCTGTTTTTT

size: many
J: TRBJ2-2
D: -
V: TRBV10-1
CDR3: CASRSGTGTGELFF
DNA: TGCGCCAGCAGGTCCGGGACGGGGACCGGGGAGCTGTTTTTT